This T cell receptor (beta chain) was captured by sequencing in a study of T cell responses to AZD1222 COVID-19 vaccine (dated by TCRdb to the early 2020s). Regarding the complete study: TCR sequencing was performed for more than 230 trial participants, of whom roughly 200 were given two doses of AZD1222 and around 26 were given two doses of MenACWY control vaccine. Enrollment into the trials was organized by age into subgroups of 18-55, 56-69 and 70-plus years, and those subgroups contained roughly 150, 30 and 60 TCR-sequenced participants, respectively. General study outcomes and caveats: Vaccine-associated CD4 TCRs spanned the whole spike protein, with dominant responses in regions 160-218 and 743-854. No day 14 peak-response samples were available, so repertoires were characterized only after the peak T cell response. Reportedly, close to half of the unique spike-specific TCRs recognized epitopes lying outside the regions that are mutated in the B.1.351 and B.1.1.7 variants. Participants were mostly white British and included more females than males, and it was suggested by the authors that clonal diversity may have been underestimated. After two AZD1222 doses, spike-specific TCR breadth and depth were significantly higher than at day 0 and than in MenACWY recipients. Conclusions about previously exposed vaccinees were limited because only a handful of AZD1222 recipients were SARS-CoV-2 seropositive at baseline. In the small 56-69-year group, the increase in depth fell short of significance, most likely because of low power.

A remark on this clone: What this receptor recognizes is not known. One base away there is no much larger clone; base qualities are not given.

The CDR3 regions of human TCRbeta chains were subjected to immunosequencing. The paper's data handling went like this. Repertoire TCRs were matched against a reference library of SARS-CoV-2-specific TCRs generated with the MIRA antigen-specificity platform. Breadth was defined as the fraction of unique TCRs that were SARS-CoV-2-associated, and depth was defined as the fraction of total T cells that were SARS-CoV-2-associated. Each spike-specific TCR was assigned to its reactive spike region and to a CD4 or CD8 class using the MIRA data. Log10-transformed breadth and depth values were compared by one-way ANOVA with Sidak's multiple comparisons tests. TCRdb re-hosts the immuneACCESS table, in-frame sequences only. Its copies lack some clones; in the studies checked, an unresolved V gene accounts for under half of them, and the cause for the rest is not known. V and J calls and clone size are copied from that table; D and trimming were computed from the DNA. The sample contains 73,000 or so clones, over 60% of them found a single time. The top ten clones comprise less than 50% of the sample.

The sample's time point, from its label and the paper: about 28 days (+/-7) after the second vaccine dose. AZD1222 recipients with second doses at about 4 weeks or about 12 weeks were pooled, because spike-specific TCR depth and breadth did not differ between schedules. The vaccinee samples were drawn from two UK trials, COV001 and COV002, one of which was a single-blind randomized controlled phase 2/3 trial testing AZD1222 (ChAdOx1 nCoV-19) in healthy adults. For TCRbeta chain sequencing, PBMC samples from trial participants were taken at day 0 and at day 28 after the second dose. The sequencing here drew on peripheral blood, taken 28 days after the second AZD1222 dose. The receptor was isolated from an adult who received the AZD1222 COVID-19 vaccine.

The nucleotide sequence is given as TGTGCCAGCAGCGTTCAGGGGAACTACGAGCAGTACTTC. Protein translation: CASSVQGNYEQYF. The V and J segments used are TRBV28 and TRBJ2-7; TRBD1 is a possible D gene, resting on 6 matching bases. From a lookup of the germline V gene, CDR1 and CDR2 are MDHEN and SYDVKM. V is clipped by 6 bases and J by 3 bases, and the sequence between their germline boundaries is 12 bases long. From its cysteine to its phenylalanine, the CDR3 spans 13 amino acids. Only the CDR3 part of the read is kept: 39 bases, read in frame from the first base. The CDR3, completed at both ends by the reference TRBV28 and TRBJ2-7 genes, gives the full variable domain DVKVTQSSRYLVKRTGEKVFLECVQDMDHENMFWYRQDPGLGLRLIYFSYDVKMKEKGDIPEGYSVSREKKERFSLILESASTNQTSMYLCASSVQGNYEQYFGPGTRLTVT.